The clone carrying this T cell receptor beta chain occurred a few times. The antigen is unknown. These data come from a study of beta chain features in type 1 diabetes. Expressed TCRB transcripts were sequenced, since all the RNA that had been isolated was reverse transcribed. About 4 million reads per sample were averaged for naive, central memory and regulatory samples. Using immunoSEQ multiplex PCR, the repertoire was profiled, and TCRdb retains in-frame clones only, with some absent. The sample lists about 270,000 clones; roughly 13% were seen once. Central memory, naive, regulatory and stem cell-like memory CD4+ cells were sorted by CD45RO/CCR7/CD25/CD127/CD95/CD27. Study-wide findings and caveats: Patients' naive, central memory and regulatory TCRB repertoires appeared more alike than those of healthy donors. Shortening of TCRB CDR3s, moderate but significant, appeared in all four CD4+ subsets of Type 1 diabetes patients.

Germline V gene lookup returns CDR1 MNHEY and CDR2 SMNVEV (reference sequence). The CDR3 runs 15 residues. V was shortened by 6 bases and J by 1 base, with 15 bases between the two germline ends. This clonotype was obtained from a woman in her 40s in good health. The specimen was naive CD4+ T cells from blood. V usage is TRBV27 and J usage is TRBJ1-1; D is possibly TRBD1 (6 bases). CDR3 coding DNA: TGTGCCAGCAGGCTTACCGGGACACAGAACACTGAAGCTTTCTTT. It is translated as CASRLTGTQNTEAFF.